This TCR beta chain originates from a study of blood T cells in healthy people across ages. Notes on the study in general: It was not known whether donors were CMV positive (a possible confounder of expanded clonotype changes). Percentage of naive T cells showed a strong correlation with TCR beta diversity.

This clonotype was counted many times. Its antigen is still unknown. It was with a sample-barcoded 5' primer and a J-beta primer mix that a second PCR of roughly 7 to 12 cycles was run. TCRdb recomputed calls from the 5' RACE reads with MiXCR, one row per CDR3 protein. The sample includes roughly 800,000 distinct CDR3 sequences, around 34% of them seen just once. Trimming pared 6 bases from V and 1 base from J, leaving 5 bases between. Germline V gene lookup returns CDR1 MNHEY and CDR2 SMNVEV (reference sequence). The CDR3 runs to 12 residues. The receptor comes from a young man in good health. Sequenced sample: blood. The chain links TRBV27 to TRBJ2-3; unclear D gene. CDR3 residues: CASRKGTDTQYF. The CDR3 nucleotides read TGTGCCAGCAGGAAGGGCACAGATACGCAGTATTTT.